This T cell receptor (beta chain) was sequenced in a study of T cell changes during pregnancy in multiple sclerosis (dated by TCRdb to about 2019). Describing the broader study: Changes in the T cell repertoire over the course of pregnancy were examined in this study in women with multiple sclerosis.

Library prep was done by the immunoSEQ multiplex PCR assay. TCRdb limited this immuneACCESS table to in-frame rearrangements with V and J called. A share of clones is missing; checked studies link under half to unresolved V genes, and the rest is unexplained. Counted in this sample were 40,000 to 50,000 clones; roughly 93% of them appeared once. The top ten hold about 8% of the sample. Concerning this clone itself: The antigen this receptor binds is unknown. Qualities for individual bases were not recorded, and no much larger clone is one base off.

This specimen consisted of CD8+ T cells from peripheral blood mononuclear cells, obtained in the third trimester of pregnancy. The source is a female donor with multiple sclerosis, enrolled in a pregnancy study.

The CDR3 sequence is CASSPPTGGAWETQYF. The DNA sequence is given as TGTGCCAGCAGCCCCCCTACGGGGGGCGCATGGGAGACCCAGTACTTC. The chain joins TRBV7-2 to TRBJ2-5; matching of 7 bases hints at TRBD2 as the D gene. Trimming removed 5 bases from V and 5 bases from J, leaving 21 bases between the germline ends. Sequences SGHTA (CDR1) and FQGNSA (CDR2) are obtained from the germline V gene. Its CDR3 holds 16 amino acids, cysteine through phenylalanine. Kept here is only the CDR3 DNA, which spans 48 bases and is read in frame from base 1.